These 21 T cell receptor beta chains originate from one sample sequenced in a study of beta chain features in type 1 diabetes. Overall study findings and caveats: Patients with Type 1 diabetes showed moderately but significantly shorter TCRB CDR3s in all four CD4+ subsets.

No antigens are known for them. As every portion of the isolated RNA was reverse transcribed, the sequencing read expressed TCRB transcripts. The protocol was immunoSEQ multiplex PCR, while the TCRdb copy is restricted to in-frame clones and leaves out a portion. This table has some 160,000 clones, around 9.7% appearing once. What was sequenced was central memory CD4+ T cells from blood. The receptors stem from a woman younger than 45 with type 1 diabetes.

The V gene is TRBV5-1, the J gene TRBJ1-2; 12 nucleotides agree with TRBD1. Germline loops: CDR1 SGHRS, CDR2 YFSETQ. The V and J ends lost 3 bases and 0 bases, in that order; junction bases with no gene match: 6. This CDR3 has 17 amino acids. The CDR3 loop is CASSWGQGAISNYGYTF. CDR3 coding DNA: TGCGCCAGCAGCTGGGGACAGGGGGCAATTTCTAACTATGGCTACACCTTC.

This clone appeared a few times. This chain links TRBV6-6 with TRBJ1-4; D not resolved. The germline V gene has CDR1 MNHNY and CDR2 SVGAGI (reference sequence). The V gene lost 6 bases and the J gene lost 3 bases, with 14 bases spanning the gap. The CDR3 is 15 residues long. In nucleotides, the CDR3 is TGTGCCAGCAGCTCGGTCGAACTCTCTAATGAAAAACTGTTTTTT. Its translation is CASSSVELSNEKLFF.

The V call is TRBV2, the J call TRBJ1-2, with TRBD1 matching over 8 bases. The V and J ends lost 6 bases and 8 bases, in that order; junction bases with no gene match: 8. CDR3 length: 13 amino acids. The V gene's germline CDR1 is SNHLY and CDR2 FYNNEI. The CDR3 reads CASRGQGSEGYTF. CDR3 nucleotides: TGTGCCAGCAGAGGACAGGGTTCGGAAGGCTACACCTTC.

The chain combines TRBV11-2 with TRBJ1-1, with 7 bases lining up with TRBD1. CDR1 and CDR2 (germline): SGHAT, FQNNGV. The CDR3 is made up of 13 amino acids. The V segment lost 3 bases and the J segment 10 bases; nucleotides outside the gene matches: 8. The CDR3 sequence is CASSFGHQGGAFF. The CDR3 DNA follows: TGTGCCAGCAGCTTCGGACATCAGGGGGGAGCTTTCTTT.

The chain recombines TRBV19 with TRBJ1-5, with 9 bases that match TRBD1. The length of the CDR3 is 14 residues. The germline V gene encodes CDR1 LNHDA and CDR2 SQIVND (reference sequence). Trimming removed 5 bases from V and 4 bases from J; junction bases left unmatched: 3. This CDR3 reads CASSRTGANQPQHF. For the CDR3, the DNA is TGTGCCAGTAGTCGGACAGGGGCTAATCAGCCCCAGCATTTT.

This clone was picked up a small number of times. The chain joins TRBV9 to TRBJ2-4; 8 nucleotides align to TRBD2. J was trimmed by 0 bases and V by 0 bases; bases with no gene match: 5. Per germline, CDR1 SGDLS and CDR2 YYNGEE. This CDR3 is 17 amino acids long. The CDR3 here is CASSVDGAGGAKNIQYF. CDR3 in DNA: TGTGCCAGCAGCGTAGATGGGGCGGGAGGAGCCAAAAACATTCAGTACTTC.

This chain uses TRBV28 with TRBJ2-5, with 8 positions matching TRBD1. CDR3 length: 15 residues. Germline values: CDR1 MDHEN, CDR2 SYDVKM. V shed 3 bases and J 4 bases; nucleotides not matched to a gene: 7. The DNA of the CDR3 is TGTGCCAGCAGTTTTCGGCCAGGGGGCATAGAGACCCAGTACTTC. Translating it yields CASSFRPGGIETQYF. The variable domain in full, completed from reference TRBV28 and TRBJ2-5, reads DVKVTQSSRYLVKRTGEKVFLECVQDMDHENMFWYRQDPGLGLRLIYFSYDVKMKEKGDIPEGYSVSREKKERFSLILESASTNQTSMYLCASSFRPGGIETQYFGPGTRLLVL.

This clone was recorded a few times. The same CDR3 is also encoded by other DNA sequences in this sample. The chain is built from TRBV5-8 and TRBJ1-2; D ambiguous. CDR1 and CDR2 from the germline V gene are SGHTS and YDEGEE. The CDR3 spans 12 residues. V was trimmed by 4 bases and J by 4 bases, leaving 8 bases between them. The CDR3 bases are TGTGCCAGCAGCCCGCGTGGCTATGGCTACACCTTC. Translation gives CASSPRGYGYTF.

This clone showed up just a few times. The rearrangement links TRBV5-1 to TRBJ2-1; 7 positions agree with TRBD1. This CDR3 has 16 residues. Germline lookup yields CDR1 SGHRS and CDR2 YFSETQ. J was trimmed by 4 bases and V by 0 bases; bases with no gene match: 7. The CDR3 nucleotides are TGCGCCAGCAGCTTGGTGGTGACAGGGAGATACAATGAGCAGTTCTTC. The encoded protein is CASSLVVTGRYNEQFF.

There are a few counts of this clone. This sample also contains other DNA sequences that code for the same CDR3. This chain links TRBV27 with TRBJ2-5; 12 bases map to TRBD2. This CDR3 contains 15 residues. From germline, CDR1 is MNHEY and CDR2 SMNVEV (reference sequence). J gave up 5 bases and V 6 bases, and 7 bases lay outside the gene matches. CDR3 protein: CASSRTSGIGETQYF. CDR3 coding DNA: TGTGCCAGCAGCCGGACTAGCGGGATTGGGGAGACCCAGTACTTC.

The chain joins TRBV4-2 to TRBJ2-1, with 12 bases fitting TRBD2. CDR1 and CDR2 from the germline V gene are LGHNA and YNFKEQ. V trimming: 3 bases; J trimming: 7 bases; junction bases outside the gene matches: 4. The CDR3 extends over 15 amino acids. The CDR3 spells CASSQRLAGENEQFF. Written as DNA, the CDR3 is TGTGCCAGCAGCCAGAGACTAGCGGGAGAGAATGAGCAGTTCTTC.

The chain uses TRBV11-1 and TRBJ2-7; D perhaps matches TRBD2 (6 bases). CDR1 and CDR2 (germline): SGHAT, FQDESV (reference sequence). The CDR3 is made up of 12 amino acids. Between the trimmed V and J ends, which lost 1 base and 6 bases, there was a span of 7 bases. CDR3 in amino acids: CASSLVSGEQYF. Written as DNA, the CDR3 is TGTGCCAGCAGCTTAGTTAGCGGCGAGCAGTACTTC.

The genes are TRBV5-1 and TRBJ2-7, with 9 nucleotides matching TRBD2. The V and J ends lost 5 bases and 0 bases, in that order; junction bases with no gene match: 6. This CDR3 has 15 residues. Germline CDR1 SGHRS, CDR2 YFSETQ. CDR3 amino acids: CASRDPGLASYEQYF. The CDR3 DNA sequence: TGCGCCAGCAGGGACCCGGGACTAGCCTCCTACGAGCAGTACTTC. Full variable domain (missing parts from reference TRBV5-1 and TRBJ2-7): KAGVTQTPRYLIKTRGQQVTLSCSPISGHRSVSWYQQTPGQGLQFLFEYFSETQRNKGNFPGRFSGRQFSNSRSEMNVSTLELGDSALYLCASRDPGLASYEQYFGPGTRLTVT.

This clone has more than one count but fewer than ten. The V gene is TRBV15, the J gene TRBJ1-2; unclear D gene. The CDR3 is made up of 16 amino acids. Trimming took off 5 bases at V and 6 bases at J, with 22 bases between the two ends. CDR1 is LNHNV and CDR2 is YYDKDF in the germline V gene (reference sequence). The CDR3 protein is CATSSGGRVGVDGYTF. The CDR3 nucleotides are TGTGCCACCAGCTCGGGAGGGAGGGTCGGTGTGGATGGCTACACCTTC.

In this sample, this clone turned up a few times. The chain uses TRBV7-9 and TRBJ2-1, with 11 nucleotides matching TRBD2. This CDR3 has 17 residues. Germline loops: CDR1 SEHNR, CDR2 FQNEAQ (reference sequence). V lost 1 base and J lost 9; bases outside the gene matches: 11. The CDR3 region is CASSLELAGGPSTEQFF. Written as DNA, the CDR3 is TGTGCCAGCAGCTTAGAGTTAGCGGGAGGGCCCTCAACTGAGCAGTTCTTC. Full variable domain (remainder filled in from reference TRBV7-9 and TRBJ2-1): DTGVSQNPRHKITKRGQNVTFRCDPISEHNRLYWYRQTLGQGPEFLTYFQNEAQLEKSRLLSDRFSAERPKGSFSTLEIQRTEQGDSAMYLCASSLELAGGPSTEQFFGPGTRLTVL.

This clone came up once. V gene TRBV10-3 combines with J gene TRBJ2-1; 10 bases align to TRBD2. Trimming cost V 8 bases and J 5 bases; bases outside gene matches: 6. Germline V CDR1 and CDR2: ENHRY, SYGVKD. This CDR3 has 14 amino acids. The CDR3 sequence is CAIGLAEINNEQFF. The CDR3 DNA reads as TGTGCCATCGGACTAGCGGAGATAAACAATGAGCAGTTCTTC.

At least ten counts were recorded for this clone. This chain links TRBV7-2 with TRBJ2-1; D not certain. Germline values: CDR1 SGHTA, CDR2 FQGNSA. With 5 bases removed from V and 8 bases from J, the gap between germline ends came to 10 bases. This CDR3 comprises 12 residues. CDR3 residues: CASSTYLDEQFF. In nucleotides, the CDR3 is TGTGCCAGCAGCACTTACTTAGATGAGCAGTTCTTC.

The chain is built from TRBV7-8 and TRBJ2-3, with D uncertain. CDR3 size: 14 residues. V was cut by 1 base and J by 0 bases, with 5 bases left in between. CDR1 is SGHVS, CDR2 FQNEAQ, per germline. Here the CDR3 reads CASSLVPSTDTQYF. As DNA, the CDR3 is TGTGCCAGCAGCTTAGTCCCTAGCACAGATACGCAGTATTTT.

V is TRBV6-1 and J is TRBJ1-5; 8 nucleotides match TRBD1. In germline, CDR1 is MNHNS, CDR2 SASEGT. Trimming removed 4 bases from V and 3 bases from J; junction bases left unmatched: 5. CDR3 length equals 15 residues. CDR3 DNA: TGTGCCAGCAGTGCCCGGACAGGGACCAATCAGCCCCAGCATTTT. This translates into CASSARTGTNQPQHF.

This clone occurred a few times. The gene calls are TRBV27 and TRBJ1-2; 8 bases match TRBD1. Germline CDR1 is MNHEY and CDR2 is SMNVEV (reference sequence). This CDR3 is 16 amino acids long. V lost 6 bases and J lost 3; bases outside the gene matches: 12. The CDR3 here is CASSPLGRTGHYGYTF. In DNA, the CDR3 is TGTGCCAGCAGCCCGCTTGGGCGGACAGGGCACTATGGCTACACCTTC.

This clone was seen a handful of times. The chain recombines TRBV4-1 with TRBJ2-5; 9 bases are shared with TRBD1. Germline loops: CDR1 MGHRA, CDR2 YSYEKL. The CDR3 is 16 residues long. J lost 4 bases, V lost 3 bases, and 9 bases had no gene match. In DNA form, the CDR3 reads TGCGCCAGCAGCCATACGGCGGGACAGGGTTTAGAGACCCAGTACTTC. As protein: CASSHTAGQGLETQYF.